The 10 T cell receptor beta chains below come from one sample, sequenced in a study of T cell clonality in common variable immunodeficiency. Profiled with immunoSEQ multiplex PCR; TCRdb holds only in-frame clones, not every one. This repertoire holds around 55,000 clones, and none appear only once. Sequenced sample: peripheral blood mononuclear cells. The source of these receptors is a person aged 18 to 75 in good health.

As concerns this clone: The CDR3 is cut off 3 residues early in the read; its end comes from the germline J gene. V is TRBV2 and J is TRBJ2-7, with TRBD1 matching 10 bases. V lost 6 bases, J lost 2 bases, and 7 bases stayed unmatched. Germline-derived CDR1 and CDR2 are SNHLY and FYNNEI. CDR3 length equals 15 residues. The covered CDR3 bases are TGTGCCAGCAGGGACGGACAGGGGGGGCCCTACGAG. Protein sequence: CASRDGQGGPYE. The complete CDR3 protein is CASRDGQGGPYEQYF. Based on the CDR3 plus reference TRBV2 and TRBJ2-7, the full variable domain is EPEVTQTPSHQVTQMGQEVILRCVPISNHLYFYWYRQILGQKVEFLVSFYNNEISEKSEIFDDQFSVERPDGSNFTLKIRSTKLEDSAMYFCASRDGQGGPYEQYFGPGTRLTVT.

Ten or more counts support this clone. CDR3 DNA (partial): TGCAGCGTAGACGTACAGGGGGCTAATGAAAAA. Its protein product is CSVDVQGANEK. The CDR3 in full is CSVDVQGANEKLFF. The chain employs TRBV29-1 and TRBJ1-4; 8 bases are a match to TRBD1. The CDR3 extends 3 residues past the end of the read, so its final part is completed from the germline J gene. CDR1 is SQVTM and CDR2 is ANQGSEA in the germline V gene. J gave up 3 bases and V 6 bases, and 6 bases lay outside the gene matches. The length of the CDR3 is 14 residues.

Many counts were recorded for this clone. Read coverage stops 3 residues before the CDR3 terminus; the germline J gene supplies the remainder. This chain uses TRBV30 with TRBJ2-7; TRBD2 matches at 10 bases. Germline CDR1 is GTSNPN and CDR2 is SVGIG (reference sequence). The CDR3 contains 14 residues. Losses at the gene ends were 1 base for V and 4 bases for J; bases not matched to a gene: 4. The CDR3 loop is CAWSAGTSEYEQYF. The DNA read from the CDR3 is TGTGCCTGGAGTGCCGGGACTAGCGAATACGAG.

This clone was seen ten or more times. The CDR3 goes on 3 residues after the read ends, and that part is filled in from the germline J gene. This rearrangement joins TRBV7-9 to TRBJ2-2, with TRBD2 matching over 9 bases. V dropped 5 bases and J dropped 6; count of bases not matched to a gene: 7. The CDR3 covers 15 residues. CDR1 and CDR2 (germline): SEHNR, FQNEAQ (reference sequence). CDR3 bases read: TGTGCCAGCAGCCCGTTAGCGGGAGACGCCGGGGAG. This gives the protein CASSPLAGDAGE. Given in full, the CDR3 is CASSPLAGDAGELFF.

The sample holds many counts of this clone. Coverage ceases 3 residues before the CDR3 finishes, and the germline J gene fills in the end. The chain carries TRBV5-4 and TRBJ2-1; TRBD2 matches at 7 bases. Germline lookup yields CDR1 SGHNT and CDR2 YYREEE (reference sequence). V shed 6 bases, J shed 5 bases, and the junction held 5 bases outside the gene matches. The CDR3 covers 13 residues. CDR3 DNA, as far as it was read: TGTGCCAGCATCGGGACTATTGACAATGAG. As protein: CASIGTIDNE. The CDR3 in full is CASIGTIDNEQFF.

This clone has a handful of counts. The CDR3 end lies 3 residues beyond the end of the read and is filled in from the germline J gene. This rearrangement joins TRBV18 to TRBJ1-1; tentatively, D is TRBD1 (6 bases). Germline CDR1 is KGHSH and CDR2 is LQKENI. The ends were cut back, 4 bases at V and 5 bases at J, with 17 bases in the middle. The CDR3 extends over 15 amino acids. CDR3 sequence: CASSLAGGAETEAFF. Partial CDR3 DNA: TGTGCCAGCTCACTTGCGGGGGGGGCGGAAACTGAA.

This clone showed up many times. The read finishes 3 residues shy of the CDR3 end, and the germline J gene is used to complete it. The chain uses TRBV15 and TRBJ2-4, with TRBD2 identical over 9 bases. The CDR3 is 16 residues long. CDR1 and CDR2 (germline): LNHNV, YYDKDF (reference sequence). V lost 1 base to trimming and J lost 1 base; unmatched junction nucleotides: 2. CDR3 loop: CATSRGTSEAKNIQYF. The CDR3 DNA, read in part, is TGTGCCACCAGCAGAGGGACTAGCGAGGCCAAAAACATT.

This clone was counted a few times. Coverage ceases 3 residues before the CDR3 finishes, and the germline J gene fills in the end. The chain combines TRBV6-2 or TRBV6-3 with TRBJ2-7; 8 positions match TRBD1. The CDR3 runs to 15 residues. Trimming removed 5 bases from V and 2 bases from J; junction bases left unmatched: 8. CDR1 is MNHEY, CDR2 SVGEGT, per germline. The covered CDR3 bases are TGTGCCAGCAGTAGCAGGGGGCGCCTTACCTACGAG. It yields the protein CASSSRGRLTYE. The CDR3, in full, reads CASSSRGRLTYEQYF.

This clone has a count of ten or more. From the germline J gene comes the end of the CDR3, since the read stops 3 residues before it. This rearrangement joins TRBV20-1 to TRBJ2-1; 7 bases fit TRBD1. Looked up from germline, CDR1 is DFQATT and CDR2 is SNEGSKA (reference sequence). The CDR3 is 15 residues long. The V gene end was trimmed by 6 bases and the J gene end by 0 bases; junction bases not matched to a gene: 8. The CDR3 sequence is CSASRGLGSYNEQFF. Incomplete CDR3 DNA: TGCAGTGCCAGTAGGGGGCTGGGCTCCTACAATGAG.

Ten or more counts support this clone. The missing CDR3 end, 3 residues past where the read stops, is filled in from the germline J gene. The rearrangement uses TRBV5-6 and TRBJ2-7; unclear D gene. The ends were cut back, 3 bases at V and 0 bases at J, with 7 bases in the middle. CDR1 is SGHDT, CDR2 YYEEEE, per germline. This CDR3 comprises 13 residues. CDR3 bases read: TGTGCCAGCAGCTGGCAAAGCTCCTACGAG. This sequence encodes CASSWQSSYE. The CDR3, in full, reads CASSWQSSYEQYF.